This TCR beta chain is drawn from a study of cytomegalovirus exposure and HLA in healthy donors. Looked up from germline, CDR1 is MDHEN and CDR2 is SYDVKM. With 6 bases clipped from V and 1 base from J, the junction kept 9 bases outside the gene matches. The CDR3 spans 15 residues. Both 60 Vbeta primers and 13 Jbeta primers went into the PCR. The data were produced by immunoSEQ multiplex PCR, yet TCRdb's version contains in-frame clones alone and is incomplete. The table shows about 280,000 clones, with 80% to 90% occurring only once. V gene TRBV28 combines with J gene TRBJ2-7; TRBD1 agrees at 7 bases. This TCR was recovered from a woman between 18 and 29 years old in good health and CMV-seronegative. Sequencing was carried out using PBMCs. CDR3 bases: TGTGCCAGCAGCCCCGACAGGGCACCTTCCTACGAGCAGTACTTC. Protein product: CASSPDRAPSYEQYF.